This entry is about one TCR beta chain. What it recognizes is unknown. A second PCR of about 7 to 12 cycles used a sample-barcoded 5' primer and a J-beta primer mix. All cDNA molecules were each tagged by a template-switch adaptor with 12 random nucleotides. One entry per CDR3 protein, called by TCRdb with MiXCR from the 5' RACE reads. The data show about 1.6 million distinct CDR3 sequences, with about 35% seen just once and around 11% held by the top ten. These data are taken from a study of blood T cells in healthy people across ages. Study-wide results and limits: Naive CD4+ cell counts and diversity both ran higher in long-lived than in aged donors. From one million sequenced T cells, diversity estimates were lower bounds.

CDR1 is LGHDT, CDR2 YNNKEL, per germline (reference sequence). The V gene end was trimmed by 1 base and the J gene end by 9 bases; junction bases not matched to a gene: 10. CDR3 size: 15 residues. Material for sequencing was blood. The receptor was isolated from a woman in her 30s in good health. This chain joins TRBV3-1 and TRBJ2-7, with TRBD2 matching over 9 bases. The CDR3 DNA is TGTGCCAGCAGCCAAGCTGCGGGAGGGCGTATCGGGCAGTACTTC. Amino acid sequence: CASSQAAGGRIGQYF.